Listed here are 18 T cell receptor beta chains from one sample, sequenced in a study of PD-1 blockade in classical Hodgkin lymphoma. Time point meaning: cycle 4 day 1 (C4D1), after more than 5 weeks of nivolumab. Autologous stem cell transplantation was followed by relapse in every patient, and brentuximab vedotin exposure varied. Measured with immunoSEQ multiplex PCR; TCRdb has only the in-frame clones, and not every one. The data hold roughly 90,000 clones, with 83% observed a single time. The sequencing used peripheral blood mononuclear cells (PBMCs), collected before the fourth cycle of nivolumab. The receptors come from a human donor with classical Hodgkin lymphoma.

V gene TRBV19 combines with J gene TRBJ2-7; D not certain. Trimming cost V 4 bases and J 0 bases, with 7 bases left between them. This CDR3 has 13 residues. Per germline, CDR1 LNHDA and CDR2 SQIVND (reference sequence). Here the CDR3 reads CASSTLVSYEQYF. The CDR3 region has the DNA TGTGCCAGTAGTACCCTTGTCTCCTACGAGCAGTACTTC.

The genes are TRBV27 and TRBJ2-3, with TRBD2 matching over 14 bases. This CDR3 spans 18 amino acids. Germline lookup yields CDR1 MNHEY and CDR2 SMNVEV (reference sequence). The J segment lost 1 base and the V segment lost 2 bases, leaving 5 bases of the junction unmatched. CDR3 protein: CASSLPRLAGGGTDTQYF. The CDR3 DNA sequence: TGTGCCAGCAGTTTACCGAGACTAGCGGGAGGGGGCACAGATACGCAGTATTTT.

The chain employs TRBV2 and TRBJ2-3; D possibly corresponds to TRBD2 (6 bases). Per germline, CDR1 SNHLY and CDR2 FYNNEI. Trimming cost V 8 bases and J 1 base, with 13 bases left between them. CDR3 size: 14 residues. CDR3 sequence (DNA): TGTGCCAGCTTGCGGACTATTGGCACAGATACGCAGTATTTT. It translates to CASLRTIGTDTQYF. Looking up the rest from reference TRBV2 and TRBJ2-3 gives the full variable domain: EPEVTQTPSHQVTQMGQEVILRCVPISNHLYFYWYRQILGQKVEFLVSFYNNEISEKSEIFDDQFSVERPDGSNFTLKIRSTKLEDSAMYFCASLRTIGTDTQYFGPGTRLTVL.

This clone was observed a few times. This chain uses TRBV7-8 with TRBJ1-1; tentative D call: TRBD1 (6 bases). The CDR3 runs to 14 residues. Trimming took 5 bases from V and 3 from J, leaving 13 bases between them. Germline CDR1 SGHVS, CDR2 FQNEAQ. The CDR3 spells CASSPQGRDTEAFF. The CDR3 nucleotides are TGTGCCAGCAGCCCCCAGGGGCGGGACACTGAAGCTTTCTTT.

The CDR3 bases are TGTGCTAGTGGTTTGGGGCTCAATCAGCCCCAGCATTTT. Its protein product is CASGLGLNQPQHF. The genes are TRBV12-5 and TRBJ1-5, with no clear D. Germline-derived CDR1 and CDR2 are LGHNT and FRNRAP. With 1 base removed from V and 3 bases from J, the gap between germline ends came to 4 bases. This CDR3 is 13 amino acids long.

The gene calls are TRBV21-1 and TRBJ2-5; the table's D call TRBD2 went unverified against the DNA. TRBV21-1 is termed a pseudogene. The CDR3 sequence is 14 residues long. The CDR3 here is CASSKAAVQETQYF. CDR3 DNA: TGTGCCAGCAGCAAAGCAGCGGTCCAAGAGACCCAGTACTTC.

The V and J genes are TRBV19 and TRBJ2-5, with 7 bases fitting TRBD1. The CDR3 sequence is 13 residues long. Germline V gives CDR1 LNHDA, CDR2 SQIVND (reference sequence). V dropped 6 bases and J dropped 5; count of bases not matched to a gene: 6. The CDR3 is CASRRQGWETQYF. The CDR3 DNA follows: TGTGCCAGTAGACGACAGGGCTGGGAGACCCAGTACTTC.

The chain links TRBV29-1 to TRBJ1-1; D is unresolved. The CDR3 runs to 13 residues. Germline assignment: CDR1 SQVTM and CDR2 ANQGSEA. Deletions cut 4 bases from V and 0 bases from J, with 9 bases between. Here the CDR3 DNA reads TGCAGCGTTGCGCTAGGTCTGAACACTGAAGCTTTCTTT. Translation: CSVALGLNTEAFF.

V gene TRBV12-5 combines with J gene TRBJ2-7; D gene uncertain. The CDR3 is 12 residues long. CDR1 is LGHNT and CDR2 is FRNRAP in the germline V gene. V lost 1 base, J lost 3 bases, and 4 bases lay in between. Written as DNA, the CDR3 is TGTGCTAGTGGTTTGGCGATCTACGAGCAGTACTTC. Residues: CASGLAIYEQYF.

The V gene is TRBV5-1, the J gene TRBJ2-2, with 11 bases lining up with TRBD2. Trimming cost V 0 bases and J 0 bases; bases outside gene matches: 4. Per the germline V gene, CDR1 is SGHRS and CDR2 is YFSETQ. This CDR3 contains 18 residues. In DNA, the CDR3 is TGCGCCAGCAGCTTGGAACTAGCGGGAGCATCGAACACCGGGGAGCTGTTTTTT. Amino acids: CASSLELAGASNTGELFF.

The chain recombines TRBV6-6 with TRBJ2-1, with D possibly matching TRBD1 (6 bases). The V gene lost 5 bases and the J gene lost 8 bases, with 7 bases spanning the gap. CDR3 size: 11 residues. Germline V gene sequence: CDR1 MNHNY, CDR2 SVGAGI (reference sequence). CDR3 sequence reads: CASSRTDEQFF. The CDR3 bases are TGTGCCAGCAGTCGGACAGATGAGCAGTTCTTC.

V is TRBV9 and J is TRBJ2-1; 9 bases are a match to TRBD2. The V gene's germline CDR1 is SGDLS and CDR2 YYNGEE. Trimming cost V 0 bases and J 6 bases; bases outside gene matches: 7. The CDR3 is 16 residues long. CDR3 residues: CASSVAASGNSNEQFF. The DNA for the CDR3 is TGTGCCAGCAGCGTAGCGGCTAGCGGGAACAGCAATGAGCAGTTCTTC.

The rearrangement joins TRBV7-9 to TRBJ1-5, with D unclear. Germline lookup yields CDR1 SEHNR and CDR2 FQNEAQ (reference sequence). Deletions cut 5 bases from V and 3 bases from J, with 8 bases between. The CDR3 length is 13 residues. The CDR3 bases are TGTGCCAGCAGCCTCCGGGACAATCAGCCCCAGCATTTT. Its translation: CASSLRDNQPQHF.

The J gene is TRBJ2-7, the V gene TRBV21-1; the table gives TRBD1 as D, unverified against the DNA. TRBV21-1 represents a pseudogene. This CDR3 comprises 20 residues. The DNA for the CDR3 is TGTGCCAGCAGCAAAAACAGGGGGCGTCTGACTAGCAATAAGCCCTACGAGCAGTACTTC. It translates to CASSKNRGRLTSNKPYEQYF.

This clone has only a few counts. The genes are TRBV7-9 and TRBJ2-7; TRBD1 is a possible D gene (5 bases). The germline CDR1 and CDR2 sequences are SEHNR and FQNEAQ (reference sequence). The CDR3 spans 15 residues. V lost 2 bases and J lost 1, with 12 bases in between. For the CDR3, the DNA is TGTGCCAGCAGCTTAATGGCAGGGATATCCTACGAGCAGTACTTC. It encodes CASSLMAGISYEQYF.

The chain couples TRBV2 to TRBJ1-2; unclear D gene. Trimming stripped 8 bases from V and 1 base from J, with 11 bases between. The CDR3 contains 13 residues. CDR1 is SNHLY, CDR2 FYNNEI, per germline. Here the CDR3 DNA reads TGTGCCAGCCACCAAGCCGTTAACTATGGCTACACCTTC. Translation gives CASHQAVNYGYTF.

The chain has TRBV7-6 and TRBJ1-5; TRBD1 agrees at 7 bases. Trimming at V came to 1 base and at J to 0 bases, leaving 3 bases not matched to a gene. The V gene's germline CDR1 is SGHVS and CDR2 FNYEAQ. The CDR3 has 16 residues. The DNA for the CDR3 is TGTGCCAGCAGCTTAGAAGGGGGCTATAGCAATCAGCCCCAGCATTTT. This translates into CASSLEGGYSNQPQHF. The variable domain in full, with the rest retrieved from reference TRBV7-6 and TRBJ1-5, is GAGVSQSPRYKVTKRGQDVALRCDPISGHVSLYWYRQALGQGPEFLTYFNYEAQQDKSGLPNDRFSAERPEGSISTLTIQRTEQRDSAMYRCASSLEGGYSNQPQHFGDGTRLSIL.

A remark on this clone: Other DNA sequences of this sample code for an identical CDR3. The rearrangement links TRBV19 to TRBJ2-7, with D possibly being TRBD1 or TRBD2 (5 bases each). The CDR3 has 13 residues. V lost 7 bases and J lost 2, with 12 bases in between. Looked up from germline, CDR1 is LNHDA and CDR2 is SQIVND (reference sequence). The CDR3 DNA is TGTGCCAGTAAACCGGGGCCCGCCTACGAGCAGTACTTC. This translates into CASKPGPAYEQYF.